Following are 15 T cell receptor beta chains from one sample sequenced in a study of blood T cell repertoires in COVID-19. Produced via immunoSEQ multiplex PCR; TCRdb's table is partial and in-frame only. The table has under 30,000 clones, approximately 86% seen once. Sequenced sample: peripheral blood. The origin of the receptors is a middle-aged man with active COVID-19.

The chain uses TRBV12-3 or TRBV12-4 and TRBJ1-5, with unresolved D. The CDR3 totals 13 residues. Deletions cut 6 bases from V and 6 bases from J, with 12 bases between. In DNA, the CDR3 is TGTGCCAGCAGAAGGGAAGCGGGTCAGCCCCAGCATTTT. Protein: CASRREAGQPQHF.

The chain joins TRBV9 to TRBJ2-3; 9 positions match TRBD1. Germline loops: CDR1 SGDLS, CDR2 YYNGEE. The V and J ends lost 2 bases and 4 bases, in that order; junction bases with no gene match: 11. The CDR3 has 17 residues. For the CDR3, the DNA is TGTGCCAGCAGCGTGAGGCCGGGACAGGGTACGGCAGATACGCAGTATTTT. It encodes CASSVRPGQGTADTQYF.

V is TRBV7-3 and J is TRBJ2-3; 7 bases match TRBD1. Trimming took 5 bases from V and 0 from J; bases not matched to a gene: 8. The CDR3 is 16 amino acids. CDR1 is SGHTA and CDR2 is FQGTGA in the germline V gene. CDR3 bases: TGTGCCAGCAGCGCCACAGGGGCATTGAGCACAGATACGCAGTATTTT. Translated: CASSATGALSTDTQYF. The variable domain in full, with the rest retrieved from reference TRBV7-3 and TRBJ2-3, is GAGVSQTPSNKVTEKGKYVELRCDPISGHTALYWYRQSLGQGPEFLIYFQGTGAADDSGLPNDRFFAVRPEGSVSTLKIQRTERGDSAVYLCASSATGALSTDTQYFGPGTRLTVL.

The CDR3 reads CASSYSGGLAYEQYF. The CDR3 coding sequence is TGTGCCAGCAGTTACTCAGGGGGACTAGCTTACGAGCAGTACTTC. The V call is TRBV6-5, the J call TRBJ2-7; 9 bases line up with TRBD2. Germline V gene data show CDR1 as MNHEY and CDR2 as SVGAGI. J gave up 4 bases and V 0 bases, and 4 bases lay outside the gene matches. The CDR3 is 15 amino acids.

The rearrangement joins TRBV12-3 or TRBV12-4 to TRBJ2-7; D is undetermined. Between the trimmed V and J ends, which lost 4 bases and 4 bases, there was a span of 11 bases. The CDR3 has 13 amino acids. In DNA form, the CDR3 reads TGTGCCAGCAGTTCCCGGGTCGTGTACGAGCAGTACTTC. Its protein product is CASSSRVVYEQYF.

V usage is TRBV2 and J usage is TRBJ1-5; a possible D gene is TRBD1 (6 bases). Trimming shortened V by 5 bases and J by 4 bases, and 9 bases separated the two germline ends. CDR3 size: 13 residues. Germline values: CDR1 SNHLY, CDR2 FYNNEI. CDR3 in amino acids: CASSQTGNQPQHF. The CDR3 DNA reads TGTGCCAGCAGTCAAACAGGGAATCAGCCCCAGCATTTT.

The J gene is TRBJ2-2, the V gene TRBV3-1 (or the pseudogene TRBV3-2); D call uncertain. Trimming cost V 3 bases and J 1 base, with 21 bases left between them. The CDR3 covers 19 residues. In germline, CDR1 is LGHDT, CDR2 YNNKEL (reference sequence). CDR3 loop: CASSHRPPTDRVNTGELFF. The CDR3 nucleotides read TGTGCCAGCAGCCACCGGCCCCCCACCGACCGGGTGAACACCGGGGAGCTGTTTTTT.

This clone appeared a few times. The V gene is TRBV10-3, the J gene TRBJ2-3; D remains ambiguous. Germline CDR1 reads ENHRY; CDR2 reads SYGVKD. Deletions cut 4 bases from V and 1 base from J, with 6 bases between. The CDR3 runs 13 residues. As DNA, the CDR3 is TGTGCCATCAGTGCGGTGGGCACAGATACGCAGTATTTT. This sequence encodes CAISAVGTDTQYF.

This sequence joins TRBV5-1 and TRBJ2-1; D remains unclear. V dropped 2 bases and J dropped 10 bases, with 16 bases sitting between them. In germline, CDR1 is SGHRS, CDR2 YFSETQ. The length of the CDR3 is 14 residues. CDR3 sequence (DNA): TGCGCCAGCAGCTTCACTACTTATATCGACGAGCAGTTCTTC. This codes for CASSFTTYIDEQFF.

The chain has TRBV7-9 and TRBJ2-1; TRBD2 matches 7 bases. V gave up 1 base and J gave up 1 base; unmatched junction bases: 4. This CDR3 has 16 residues. Per the germline V gene, CDR1 is SEHNR and CDR2 is FQNEAQ (reference sequence). DNA for the CDR3: TGTGCCAGCAGCTTAGGGGGCGGGAGATCCTACAATGAGCAGTTCTTC. Its translation: CASSLGGGRSYNEQFF.

The chain combines TRBV4-3 with TRBJ2-7, with TRBD2 as a possible D gene (5 bases). The CDR3 spans 15 residues. Per germline, CDR1 LGHNA and CDR2 YSLEER. V lost 0 bases and J lost 1, with 10 bases in between. CDR3 DNA: TGCGCCAGCAGCCAAGACCCGGGGTTTTCCTACGAGCAGTACTTC. This sequence encodes CASSQDPGFSYEQYF.

The chain is built from TRBV11-3 and TRBJ2-7; maybe TRBD1 (6 bases). The CDR3 is 16 amino acids. Trimming removed 0 bases from V and 4 bases from J, with 16 bases in between. Germline V gene sequence: CDR1 SGHNT, CDR2 YENEEA. CDR3 DNA: TGTGCCAGCAGCTTAGATCGGGGCAGGGGTAATTACGAGCAGTACTTC. Encoded protein: CASSLDRGRGNYEQYF.

V gene TRBV7-8 combines with J gene TRBJ2-7; TRBD2 matches at 11 bases. V was clipped by 2 bases and J by 4 bases; unmatched bases: 19. This CDR3 comprises 20 residues. Germline V CDR1 and CDR2: SGHVS, FQNEAQ. CDR3 in DNA: TGTGCCAGCAGCTTACCTGAAGGTAGCGGGAGGGCCAGAATGACGTACGAGCAGTACTTC. Translation: CASSLPEGSGRARMTYEQYF.

The J gene is TRBJ1-1, the V gene TRBV12-3 or TRBV12-4; tentative D call: TRBD1 (5 bases). The CDR3 contains 13 residues. V lost 2 bases and J 6 bases, leaving 10 bases between the germline ends. CDR3 in amino acids: CASSLWGGAEAFF. DNA of the CDR3: TGTGCCAGCAGTTTATGGGGGGGGGCTGAAGCTTTCTTT.

This chain uses TRBV6-5 with TRBJ2-7; tentatively, D is TRBD2 (6 bases). This CDR3 has 14 amino acids. The germline CDR1 and CDR2 sequences are MNHEY and SVGAGI. Trimming took 6 bases from V and 3 from J, leaving 15 bases between them. In DNA, the CDR3 is TGTGCCAGCAGGGACGGGGGAGACCGCTACGAGCAGTACTTC. Its protein is CASRDGGDRYEQYF.